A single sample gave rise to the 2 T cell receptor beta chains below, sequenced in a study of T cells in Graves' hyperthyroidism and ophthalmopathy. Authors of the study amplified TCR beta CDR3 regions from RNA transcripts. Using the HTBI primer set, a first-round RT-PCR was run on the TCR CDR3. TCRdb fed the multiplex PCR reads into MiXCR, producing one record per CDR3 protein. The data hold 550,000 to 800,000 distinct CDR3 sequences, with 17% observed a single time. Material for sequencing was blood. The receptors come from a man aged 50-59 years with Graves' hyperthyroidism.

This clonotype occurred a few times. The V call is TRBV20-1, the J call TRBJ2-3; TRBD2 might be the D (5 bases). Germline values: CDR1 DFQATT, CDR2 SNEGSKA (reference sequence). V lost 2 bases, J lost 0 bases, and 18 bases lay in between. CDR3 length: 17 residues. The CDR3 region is CSARPPMADLSTDTQYF. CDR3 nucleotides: TGCAGTGCTAGACCCCCTATGGCGGACTTAAGCACAGATACGCAGTATTTT.

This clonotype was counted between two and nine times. The DNA of the CDR3 is TGTGCCAGCAGCTTAAGGTCAGGCAGGGGAGTTGGAAACACCATATATTTT. It is translated as CASSLRSGRGVGNTIYF. This chain connects TRBV7-2 to TRBJ1-3, with D possibly TRBD1 on 6 matching bases. Trimming stripped 2 bases from V and 3 bases from J, with 17 bases between. This CDR3 is 17 amino acids long. Germline V gives CDR1 SGHTA, CDR2 FQGNSA. Supplemented by reference TRBV7-2 and TRBJ1-3, the full variable domain reads GAGVSQSPSNKVTEKGKDVELRCDPISGHTALYWYRQSLGQGLEFLIYFQGNSAPDKSGLPSDRFSAERTGGSVSTLTIQRTQQEDSAVYLCASSLRSGRGVGNTIYFGEGSWLTVV.